The 14 T cell receptor beta chains given below trace back to one sample, sequenced in a study of blood T cell repertoires in COVID-19 (dated by TCRdb to 2018 to 2020). The library was produced with the immunoSEQ multiplex PCR assay. The table was pulled from immuneACCESS by TCRdb, which kept in-frame rearrangements only. Such tables lose some clones; where checked, under half of the loss comes from unresolved V genes, and the rest has no known cause. The sample has more than 35,000 clones on record, roughly 85% of them singletons. Approximately 9.9% of the sample rests with the top ten. The sequenced sample was peripheral blood. The receptors originated from a human donor in a cohort sampled during active COVID-19.

The V and J genes are TRBV4-2 and TRBJ1-2, with no clear D. The CDR3 runs 15 residues. Trimming removed 4 bases from V and 8 bases from J, with 20 bases in between. Germline-derived CDR1 and CDR2 are LGHNA and YNFKEQ. The CDR3: CASSLRGPGEAGYTF. The CDR3 DNA reads as TGTGCCAGCAGCCTCAGAGGGCCCGGTGAAGCGGGCTACACCTTC.

This clone was seen once. The gene calls are TRBV27 and TRBJ2-4; weak D call: TRBD1 (6 bases). The V end was cut by 6 bases, the J end by 5 bases, with 8 bases between. The CDR3 is made up of 12 amino acids. Germline CDR1 is MNHEY and CDR2 is SMNVEV (reference sequence). CDR3 residues: CASRTGENIQYF. CDR3 DNA: TGTGCCAGCAGGACAGGAGAAAACATTCAGTACTTC.

CDR3: CASSAQVTSYEQYF. In DNA, the CDR3 is TGTGCCAGCAGTGCACAGGTAACTTCCTACGAGCAGTACTTC. The chain uses TRBV25-1 and TRBJ2-7, with D possibly TRBD1 on 5 matching bases. Germline assignment: CDR1 MGHDK and CDR2 SYGVNS. V was clipped by 4 bases and J by 1 base, with 11 bases between them. CDR3 length: 14 residues.

The chain employs TRBV27 and TRBJ2-1; D remains ambiguous. The CDR3 length is 11 residues. From germline, CDR1 is MNHEY and CDR2 SMNVEV (reference sequence). V was shortened by 8 bases and J by 8 bases, with 10 bases between the two germline ends. The CDR3 DNA follows: TGTGCCAGCGGCTTGATCCATGAGCAGTTCTTC. It translates to CASGLIHEQFF.

This clone was seen just once. The rearrangement joins TRBV6-4 to TRBJ2-1; 8 bases match TRBD2. Germline CDR1 and CDR2: MRHNA and SNTAGT. There are 14 residues in the CDR3. V dropped 6 bases and J dropped 10; count of bases not matched to a gene: 11. The CDR3 nucleotides are TGTGCCAGCAGCTCCGGGAGGGGCGGGTTGGAGCAGTTCTTC. Encoded protein: CASSSGRGGLEQFF.

The V call is TRBV6-5, the J call TRBJ2-7, with 7 bases matching TRBD1. The CDR3 is 13 amino acids. The germline V gene has CDR1 MNHEY and CDR2 SVGAGI. J lost 3 bases, V lost 2 bases, and 1 base had no gene match. The CDR3 nucleotides read TGTGCCAGCAGTTACGGGACAGACTACGAGCAGTACTTC. Protein sequence: CASSYGTDYEQYF.

The chain is built from TRBV7-8 and TRBJ1-1, with TRBD1 identical over 9 bases. Germline-derived CDR1 and CDR2 are SGHVS and FQNEAQ. The CDR3 is 16 residues long. With V trimmed by 2 bases and J by 1 base, 5 bases remained unmatched. The CDR3 protein is CASSLMGTGTNTEAFF. The CDR3, as DNA: TGTGCCAGCAGCTTAATGGGGACAGGGACGAACACTGAAGCTTTCTTT.

The chain links TRBV29-1 to TRBJ2-1, with TRBD2 matching 10 bases. This CDR3 spans 14 amino acids. V lost 5 bases, J lost 6 bases, and 7 bases stayed unmatched. From germline, CDR1 is SQVTM and CDR2 ANQGSEA. CDR3 in DNA: TGCAGCGTTAATCTAGCGGGAGTCTTCAATGAGCAGTTCTTC. Its protein product is CSVNLAGVFNEQFF.

The CDR3 loop is CASSPRAGNTEAFF. In DNA form, the CDR3 reads TGTGCCAGCTCACCGCGGGCAGGGAACACTGAAGCTTTCTTT. This sequence joins TRBV18 and TRBJ1-1; D gene unclear. CDR3 length: 14 amino acids. Trimming stripped 3 bases from V and 1 base from J, with 9 bases between. Germline CDR1 is KGHSH and CDR2 is LQKENI.

This rearrangement joins TRBV5-4 to TRBJ2-7, with a weak D call TRBD1 (6 bases). The CDR3 is 15 amino acids. Germline loops: CDR1 SGHNT, CDR2 YYREEE (reference sequence). The V gene lost 0 bases and the J gene lost 7 bases, with 17 bases spanning the gap. DNA of the CDR3: TGTGCCAGCAGCTTGGTAGTAGGGGGACCGGGTGAGCAGTACTTC. Translation gives CASSLVVGGPGEQYF.

The rearrangement uses TRBV28 and TRBJ1-1; 8 bases are shared with TRBD1. The CDR3 extends over 13 amino acids. Losses at the gene ends were 2 bases for V and 11 bases for J; bases not matched to a gene: 7. Germline values: CDR1 MDHEN, CDR2 SYDVKM. CDR3: CASSLLDRGGAFF. The CDR3, as DNA: TGTGCCAGCAGTTTACTCGACAGGGGAGGTGCTTTCTTT.

This clone occurred once. The chain combines TRBV5-6 with TRBJ2-5, with D unresolved. The V end lost 4 bases, the J end lost 4 bases, and 20 bases lay between the germline ends. The germline gives CDR1 SGHDT, CDR2 YYEEEE. The CDR3 is 16 amino acids. The CDR3 reads CASSPSGQSIGETQYF. The CDR3 DNA reads as TGTGCCAGCAGCCCGTCAGGCCAATCGATAGGAGAGACCCAGTACTTC.

The J gene is TRBJ2-7, the V gene TRBV11-2; D is perhaps TRBD2 (5 bases). V dropped 3 bases and J dropped 0 bases, with 9 bases sitting between them. There are 14 residues in the CDR3. Germline lookup yields CDR1 SGHAT and CDR2 FQNNGV. DNA for the CDR3: TGTGCCAGCAGCTTGGCCGGAGGCTCCTACGAGCAGTACTTC. It encodes CASSLAGGSYEQYF.

The chain recombines TRBV15 with TRBJ2-1; D perhaps matches TRBD2 (5 bases). This CDR3 is 16 amino acids long. Germline lookup yields CDR1 LNHNV and CDR2 YYDKDF (reference sequence). Trimming stripped 2 bases from V and 7 bases from J, with 18 bases between. The DNA for the CDR3 is TGTGCCACCAGCAGACCTCCCCTAGCCCTTTGGAATGAGCAGTTCTTC. The encoded protein is CATSRPPLALWNEQFF.